The following is a TCR beta chain sequence with its context. What it binds is not known. This CDR3 has 14 amino acids. Germline loops: CDR1 KGHSH, CDR2 LQKENI. The junction had 9 bases not matched to a gene; V was cut back by 6 bases and J by 5 bases. This record belongs to a study of cytomegalovirus exposure and HLA in healthy donors. Study-level information: Findings of an earlier analysis included about 100 million unique TCR beta sequences from 200 million or so T cells. Study observations and caveats: Common viral pathogens were later found to be apparently linked to several of the most significant clusters.

Use of 60 Vbeta and 13 Jbeta primers characterized the PCR. Measured with immunoSEQ multiplex PCR; TCRdb has only the in-frame clones, and not every one. The table lists approximately 150,000 clones, 84% of them singletons. The sequencing sample was made of PBMCs. This receptor was obtained from a girl aged 10 to 17 in good health and CMV-seropositive. This chain uses TRBV18 with TRBJ2-5; 7 bases are a match to TRBD1. In DNA, the CDR3 is TGTGCCAGCTCCTCGACAGGGCCCAGGGAGACCCAGTACTTC. Amino acids: CASSSTGPRETQYF. The variable domain in full, completed from reference TRBV18 and TRBJ2-5, reads NAGVMQNPRHLVRRRGQEARLRCSPMKGHSHVYWYRQLPEEGLKFMVYLQKENIIDESGMPKERFSAEFPKEGPSILRIQQVVRGDSAAYFCASSSTGPRETQYFGPGTRLLVL.